The 2 T cell receptor beta chains presented below share a single source sample, sequenced in a study of blood T cell repertoires in COVID-19. The data were produced by immunoSEQ multiplex PCR, yet TCRdb's version contains in-frame clones alone and is incomplete. Counted here are 90,000 to 100,000 clones, around 80% occurring once; the ten biggest clones make up around 22%. Sequenced: peripheral blood. These receptors originate from a man between 65 and 79 years old with acute or convalescent COVID-19.

The rearrangement joins TRBV5-1 to TRBJ1-4, with D possibly matching TRBD1 (5 bases). This CDR3 spans 14 amino acids. The V and J ends lost 4 bases and 7 bases respectively, with 14 bases between them. Germline V lookup: CDR1 SGHRS, CDR2 YFSETQ. This chain's CDR3 is CASSQGVEGEKLFF. As DNA, the CDR3 is TGCGCCAGCAGCCAAGGGGTAGAAGGTGAAAAACTGTTTTTT.

The chain links TRBV3-1 (or the pseudogene TRBV3-2) to TRBJ2-1; 7 positions agree with TRBD1. Losses at the gene ends were 5 bases for V and 2 bases for J; bases not matched to a gene: 3. In germline, CDR1 is LGHDT, CDR2 YNNKEL (reference sequence). This CDR3 has 14 residues. The DNA of the CDR3 is TGTGCCAGCAGCGGACAGGACCCCTACAATGAGCAGTTCTTC. Its translation: CASSGQDPYNEQFF.